A single T cell receptor (beta chain) is shown here with its context. Antigen specificity is unknown. The data are from a study of monozygotic twins with inflammatory bowel disease. Study-wide points: Inverse Simpson values showed less TCRbeta diversity in IBD patients than in their healthy co-twins. A lone strong IBD-associated signal or clonotype found no support.

For every TCR library, roughly 3,700 ng of total RNA was used. TCRdb reprocessed the 5' RACE reads, with one entry per CDR3 protein and no DNA. This sample contains 400,000 or so distinct CDR3 sequences. The receptor was derived from a human donor with ulcerative colitis or Crohn's disease, or a healthy co-twin of an affected twin (not recorded which). Sequencing was carried out using blood.

The CDR3 loop reads CASSSQRGGLEQYF. V gene TRBV18 combines with J gene TRBJ2-7; TCRdb names TRBD2, which stays unverified in the absence of DNA. Germline V CDR1 and CDR2: KGHSH, LQKENI. This CDR3 has 14 amino acids.